Below, one T cell receptor beta chain is given with its context. Its antigen is unknown. 60 Vbeta and 13 Jbeta primers were used in PCR. Method: immunoSEQ multiplex PCR; TCRdb's copy keeps in-frame clones and lacks some. The sample includes roughly 140,000 clones, roughly 80% of them seen just once. The sample is drawn from a study of cytomegalovirus exposure and HLA in healthy donors. Study conclusions and caveats: The study listed approximately 160 cytomegalovirus-associated TCR beta chains.

The CDR3 totals 13 residues. Germline loops: CDR1 MNHEY, CDR2 SVGAGI. Trimming pared 0 bases from V and 9 bases from J, leaving 9 bases between. This receptor was taken from a boy younger than 10 in good health and CMV-seronegative. The V gene is TRBV6-5, the J gene TRBJ1-5; the D is unclear. The sample was PBMCs. CDR3 protein: CASSYSIGRPQHF. In DNA, the CDR3 is TGTGCCAGCAGTTACTCGATTGGGAGGCCCCAGCATTTT.